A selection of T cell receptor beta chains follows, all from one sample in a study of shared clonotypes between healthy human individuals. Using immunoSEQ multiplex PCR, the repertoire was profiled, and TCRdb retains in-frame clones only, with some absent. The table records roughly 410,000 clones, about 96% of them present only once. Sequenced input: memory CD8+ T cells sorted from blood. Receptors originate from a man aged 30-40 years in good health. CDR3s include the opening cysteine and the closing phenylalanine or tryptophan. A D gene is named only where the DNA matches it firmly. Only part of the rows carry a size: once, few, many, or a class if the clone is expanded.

CDR3nt: TGTGCCAGCCCTTCCTCCGGGACTCAGAACACTGAAGCTTTCTTT; CDR3aa: CASPSSGTQNTEAFF; abundance: once; d_gene: -; v_gene: TRBV6-1; j_gene: TRBJ1-1
CDR3nt: TGTGCCAGCACGAGGGGGGGCGGGGTTGGCTACACCTTC; CDR3aa: CASTRGGGVGYTF; abundance: once; d_gene: -; v_gene: TRBV27; j_gene: TRBJ1-2
CDR3nt: TGCGCCAGCTCCGTAGGGGGCTCTCAGGGGACAGATACGCAGTATTTT; CDR3aa: CASSVGGSQGTDTQYF; abundance: -; d_gene: TRBD1; v_gene: TRBV5-1; j_gene: TRBJ2-3
CDR3nt: TGTGCCAGCAGCTTATTCCTTGGGGGGACAGGGCACAATGAGCAGTTCTTC; CDR3aa: CASSLFLGGTGHNEQFF; abundance: once; d_gene: TRBD1; v_gene: TRBV7-6; j_gene: TRBJ2-1
CDR3nt: TGTGCCAGCAGCTCCGTACCTAGCGGGGATAGCTCCTACAGTGAGCAGTTCTTC; CDR3aa: CASSSVPSGDSSYSEQFF; abundance: -; d_gene: TRBD2; v_gene: TRBV7-2; j_gene: TRBJ2-1
CDR3nt: TGTGCCAGCAGTTTCGGGCTGTGGGGTGAGCAGTTCTTC; CDR3aa: CASSFGLWGEQFF; abundance: -; d_gene: -; v_gene: TRBV28; j_gene: TRBJ2-1
CDR3nt: TGCAGCGTTGATCGGGACAGGACTAGCACAGATACGCAGTATTTT; CDR3aa: CSVDRDRTSTDTQYF; abundance: -; d_gene: TRBD1; v_gene: TRBV29-1; j_gene: TRBJ2-3
CDR3nt: TGTGCCACCAGCAGAGATCTGGGGGGCCTATCCTACGAGCAGTACTTC; CDR3aa: CATSRDLGGLSYEQYF; abundance: -; d_gene: -; v_gene: TRBV15; j_gene: TRBJ2-7
CDR3nt: TGCGCCAGCAGCTTGGCAGGCAATGAGCAGTTCTTC; CDR3aa: CASSLAGNEQFF; abundance: -; d_gene: -; v_gene: TRBV5-1; j_gene: TRBJ2-1
CDR3nt: TGTGCCAGCAGCTTAGAGGGGGGGGGCCGAATCGGCGCCTACGAGCAGTACTTC; CDR3aa: CASSLEGGGRIGAYEQYF; abundance: -; d_gene: -; v_gene: TRBV11-2; j_gene: TRBJ2-7
CDR3nt: TGTGCCAGCAGAAGGCTAGCGGGAGTAGCAGATACGCAGTATTTT; CDR3aa: CASRRLAGVADTQYF; abundance: -; d_gene: TRBD2; v_gene: TRBV7-2; j_gene: TRBJ2-3